Sequencing of this T cell receptor beta chain was carried out in a study of shared clonotypes between healthy human individuals. Study-wide background: Three plates each covered CD4 naive and memory; CD8 naive two, CD8 memory one. Whole-study results and caveats: Rarefaction revealed incomplete sorted-subset sequencing despite large depth. Across a few donors, naive CD4 shared 5% to 6%, naive CD8 under 4%, memory CD4 2% to 2.5%, memory CD8 approximately 0.4%.

Trimming at V came to 6 bases and at J to 0 bases, leaving 3 bases not matched to a gene. Germline CDR1 and CDR2: MNHEY and SVGAGI. The CDR3 has 15 residues. With regard to this clone: Its antigen is still unknown.

Some clones are missing from TCRdb's copy, which holds only in-frame ones; the method was immunoSEQ multiplex PCR. The sample has about 1.1 million clones, 70% to 80% seen once. The chain joins TRBV6-5 to TRBJ2-5; TRBD2 agrees at 11 bases. This TCR was recovered from a man aged 18 to 35 in good health. Some clones in this sample may be carry-over from other donors' samples. Source material: memory CD4+ T cells from PBMCs. Regarding subset: CD45RA-negative fraction. CDR3 coding DNA: TGTGCCAGCAGCTTGACTAGCGGGAACCAAGAGACCCAGTACTTC. This gives the protein CASSLTSGNQETQYF.